Described below is a single T cell receptor beta chain sequence and its context. The data belong to a study of cytomegalovirus exposure and HLA in healthy donors. CDR1 SEHNR and CDR2 FQNEAQ come from the germline V gene (reference sequence). V gave up 1 base and J gave up 3 bases, with 4 bases separating them. The length of the CDR3 is 13 residues. A multiplex PCR was run with 60 Vbeta primers and 13 Jbeta primers. Sequencing used immunoSEQ multiplex PCR; TCRdb keeps in-frame clones, though not all of them. The sample consists of 160,000 or so clones, approximately 85% of them appearing once. Material: PBMCs. The receptor was derived from a man aged 50-60 years in good health and CMV-seropositive. The J gene is TRBJ1-3, the V gene TRBV7-9, with D uncertain. CDR3 loop: CASSLVLGNTIYF. CDR3 nucleotides: TGTGCCAGCAGCTTAGTTCTTGGAAACACCATATATTTT.